This T cell receptor beta chain was retrieved from a study of T cell repertoires in cytomegalovirus infection. The CDR3 is 16 amino acids. V gave up 6 bases and J gave up 6 bases, with 18 bases separating them. Germline V gene sequence: CDR1 SNHLY, CDR2 FYNNEI. This clonotype has only a few counts. TCRdb analysed the reads with MiXCR anew, one entry per CDR3 protein. The sample lists about 740,000 distinct CDR3 sequences; under 40% were seen once. The sample was PBMCs. The chain has TRBV2 and TRBJ1-6; D unclear. This TCR derives from a human donor in good health (CMV status not recorded). Some clones in this sample may be carry-over from other donors' samples. CDR3 protein: CASSRTPTLVNSPLHF. The CDR3 DNA sequence: TGTGCCAGCAGCAGGACCCCTACGTTAGTTAATTCACCCCTCCACTTT.